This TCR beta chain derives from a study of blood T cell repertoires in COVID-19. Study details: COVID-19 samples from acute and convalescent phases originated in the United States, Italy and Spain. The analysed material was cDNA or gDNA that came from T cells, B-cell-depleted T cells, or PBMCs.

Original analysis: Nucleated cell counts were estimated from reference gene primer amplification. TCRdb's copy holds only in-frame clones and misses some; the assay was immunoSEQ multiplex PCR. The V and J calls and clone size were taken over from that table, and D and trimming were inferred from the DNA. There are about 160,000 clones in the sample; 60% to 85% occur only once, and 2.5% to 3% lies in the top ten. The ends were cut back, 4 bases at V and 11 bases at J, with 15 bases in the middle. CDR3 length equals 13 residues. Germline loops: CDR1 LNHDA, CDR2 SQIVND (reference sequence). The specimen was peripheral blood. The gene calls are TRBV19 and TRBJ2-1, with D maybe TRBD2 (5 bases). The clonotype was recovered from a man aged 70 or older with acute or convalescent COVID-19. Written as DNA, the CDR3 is TGTGCCAGTAGTAACCCTCGGGGTAGCCAGCAGTTCTTC. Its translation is CASSNPRGSQQFF.